This passage covers 27 T cell receptor beta chains from one sample sequenced in a study of blood T cell repertoires in COVID-19. Only in-frame clones appear in the TCRdb table, and some are missing; sequencing was by immunoSEQ multiplex PCR. The table lists around 170,000 clones, 70% to 90% of them singletons. The specimen sequenced was peripheral blood. The receptors were sampled from a woman aged 25-40 years with acute or convalescent COVID-19.

This clone occurred a few times. The genes are TRBV29-1 and TRBJ2-3; perhaps TRBD2 as D (6 bases). The CDR3 is 14 residues long. Deletions cut 3 bases from V and 3 bases from J, with 13 bases between. CDR1 SQVTM and CDR2 ANQGSEA come from the germline V gene. The CDR3 reads CSVDRRESTDTQYF. CDR3 nucleotides: TGCAGCGTTGACCGGCGGGAAAGTACAGATACGCAGTATTTT.

The V and J genes are TRBV11-2 and TRBJ2-7, with D perhaps TRBD1 (5 bases). The CDR3 spans 15 residues. Germline loops: CDR1 SGHAT, CDR2 FQNNGV. Trimming left V 1 base short and J 4 bases short, with 14 bases between. CDR3 residues: CASSLVGPGMYEQYF. CDR3 nucleotide sequence: TGTGCCAGCAGCTTAGTCGGGCCAGGGATGTACGAGCAGTACTTC.

The chain is built from TRBV11-2 and TRBJ1-6; D unresolved. Germline CDR1 is SGHAT and CDR2 is FQNNGV. The V end lost 2 bases, the J end lost 8 bases, and 13 bases lay between the germline ends. The CDR3 has 15 residues. CDR3 in DNA: TGTGCCAGCAGCTTAAGTCGGGTCGTCCATTCACCCCTCCACTTT. Protein product: CASSLSRVVHSPLHF.

The chain joins TRBV5-1 to TRBJ2-7, with D uncertain. The CDR3 is made up of 15 amino acids. Germline-derived CDR1 and CDR2 are SGHRS and YFSETQ. Between the trimmed V and J ends, which lost 0 bases and 1 base, there was a span of 11 bases. Here the CDR3 DNA reads TGCGCCAGCAGCTTGGCCCCAGAAATTTCCTACGAGCAGTACTTC. Amino acid sequence: CASSLAPEISYEQYF.

The chain joins TRBV11-2 to TRBJ2-3, with 9 bases identical to TRBD2. J lost 2 bases, V lost 3 bases, and 3 bases had no gene match. Germline values: CDR1 SGHAT, CDR2 FQNNGV. The CDR3 consists of 15 residues. CDR3 sequence reads: CASSFRTSVTDTQYF. The CDR3 DNA follows: TGTGCCAGCAGCTTCCGGACTAGCGTCACAGATACGCAGTATTTT.

The chain uses TRBV30 and TRBJ2-7; TRBD2 agrees at 14 bases. Germline values: CDR1 GTSNPN, CDR2 SVGIG (reference sequence). The V gene end was trimmed by 8 bases and the J gene end by 6 bases; junction bases not matched to a gene: 6. The CDR3 loop spans 13 amino acids. This chain's CDR3 is CAAPGTSGSEQYF. CDR3 coding DNA: TGTGCCGCTCCCGGGACTAGCGGGAGCGAGCAGTACTTC.

The V and J genes are TRBV29-1 and TRBJ2-3; 12 nucleotides match TRBD1. Germline assignment: CDR1 SQVTM and CDR2 ANQGSEA. This CDR3 has 14 amino acids. V lost 6 bases, J lost 3 bases, and 4 bases stayed unmatched. The CDR3 loop reads CSVGQGAWTDTQYF. In nucleotides, the CDR3 is TGCAGCGTGGGACAGGGGGCCTGGACAGATACGCAGTATTTT.

Ten or more counts support this clone. This chain uses TRBV2 with TRBJ1-6; the D is unclear. V gave up 3 bases and J gave up 8 bases, with 11 bases separating them. CDR1 and CDR2 from the germline V gene are SNHLY and FYNNEI. CDR3 length: 14 amino acids. The CDR3 reads CASSERGIDSPLHF. The CDR3 coding sequence is TGTGCCAGCAGTGAGCGGGGAATCGATTCACCCCTCCACTTT.

The V gene is TRBV9, the J gene TRBJ2-6; the D gene is possibly TRBD2 (5 bases). Germline V lookup: CDR1 SGDLS, CDR2 YYNGEE. The V and J ends lost 4 bases and 4 bases respectively, with 12 bases between them. The CDR3 contains 15 residues. CDR3: CASSPQRGGANVLTF. CDR3 nucleotide sequence: TGTGCCAGCAGCCCGCAGCGAGGGGGGGCCAACGTCCTGACTTTC.

The rearrangement uses TRBV2 and TRBJ1-5; TRBD1 matches at 7 bases. The CDR3 consists of 13 residues. CDR1 and CDR2 from the germline V gene are SNHLY and FYNNEI. V shed 2 bases, J shed 6 bases, and the junction held 1 base outside the gene matches. The DNA of the CDR3 is TGTGCCAGCAGTGAAACAGGGGCTCAGCCCCAGCATTTT. This gives the protein CASSETGAQPQHF.

This chain uses TRBV28 with TRBJ2-5; D is uncertain. Germline CDR1 reads MDHEN; CDR2 reads SYDVKM. The CDR3 loop spans 12 amino acids. Trimming stripped 6 bases from V and 4 bases from J, with 9 bases between. In DNA, the CDR3 is TGTGCCAGCAGACTACGAGGAGAGACCCAGTACTTC. The encoded protein is CASRLRGETQYF.

As concerns this clone: Its ends do not fully match the called genes, so a read error is possible. The gene calls are TRBV28 and TRBJ2-7; 9 bases fit TRBD2. The CDR3 totals 12 residues. Germline V lookup: CDR1 MDHEN, CDR2 SYDVKM. CDR3 bases: TGTGCCAGCAGTACACCCACGGGACTAGCCTTCTTC. Encoded protein: CASSTPTGLAFF. Complete variable domain (other parts from reference TRBV28 and TRBJ2-7): DVKVTQSSRYLVKRTGEKVFLECVQDMDHENMFWYRQDPGLGLRLIYFSYDVKMKEKGDIPEGYSVSREKKERFSLILESASTNQTSMYLCASSTPTGLAFFGPGTRLTVT.

The V and J genes are TRBV6-5 and TRBJ2-1, with 10 bases fitting TRBD2. The V segment lost 9 bases and the J segment 7 bases; nucleotides outside the gene matches: 6. CDR3 length equals 13 residues. Germline V lookup: CDR1 MNHEY, CDR2 SVGAGI. The CDR3 DNA sequence: TGTGCCAGAAGCGGGAGGGCCCTGAATGAGCAGTTCTTC. This sequence encodes CARSGRALNEQFF.

The rearrangement joins TRBV7-9 to TRBJ2-1, with TRBD2 as a possible D gene (6 bases). This CDR3 spans 17 amino acids. V lost 1 base and J 4 bases, leaving 17 bases between the germline ends. The germline gives CDR1 SEHNR, CDR2 FQNEAQ (reference sequence). CDR3 amino acids: CASSLVGRGLGYNEQFF. The DNA for the CDR3 is TGTGCCAGCAGCTTAGTAGGGCGGGGTCTGGGTTACAATGAGCAGTTCTTC. The full variable domain, completed using reference TRBV7-9 and TRBJ2-1, is DTGVSQNPRHKITKRGQNVTFRCDPISEHNRLYWYRQTLGQGPEFLTYFQNEAQLEKSRLLSDRFSAERPKGSFSTLEIQRTEQGDSAMYLCASSLVGRGLGYNEQFFGPGTRLTVL.

V and J are TRBV5-1 and TRBJ2-7; 7 bases agree with TRBD1. The germline V gene encodes CDR1 SGHRS and CDR2 YFSETQ. The CDR3 runs to 14 residues. V lost 4 bases, J lost 4 bases, and 8 bases stayed unmatched. The CDR3 region is CASSITGEGYEQYF. CDR3 nucleotide sequence: TGCGCCAGCAGCATAACAGGGGAAGGTTACGAGCAGTACTTC.

The CDR3 sequence is CASSDTPLGLNTIYF. The CDR3 region has the DNA TGTGCCAGCAGTGACACTCCCCTAGGTCTTAACACCATATATTTT. This chain joins TRBV6-1 and TRBJ1-3; the D is unclear. The CDR3 contains 15 residues. Trimming took 3 bases from V and 7 from J, leaving 16 bases between them. Germline CDR1 is MNHNS and CDR2 is SASEGT.

This sequence joins TRBV30 and TRBJ1-1, with a weak D call TRBD1 (6 bases). V was pared by 8 bases and J by 8 bases, with 21 bases between. CDR1 is GTSNPN and CDR2 is SVGIG in the germline V gene (reference sequence). The CDR3 has 13 residues. CDR3 protein: CAVLTSGHLEAFF. For the CDR3, the DNA is TGTGCCGTATTGACCTCGGGACACCTCGAAGCTTTCTTT.

The V gene is TRBV11-2, the J gene TRBJ2-1; the match to TRBD1 covers 11 bases. The CDR3 runs to 14 residues. Germline assignment: CDR1 SGHAT and CDR2 FQNNGV. V lost 6 bases, J lost 7 bases, and 5 bases stayed unmatched. Written as DNA, the CDR3 is TGTGCCAGCAGTACTGGGACAGGGGGAAATGAGCAGTTCTTC. Protein sequence: CASSTGTGGNEQFF.

The V gene is TRBV6-1, the J gene TRBJ1-2; perhaps TRBD1 as D (6 bases). CDR1 is MNHNS, CDR2 SASEGT, per germline. Trimming stripped 2 bases from V and 4 bases from J, with 14 bases between. The CDR3 has 15 amino acids. The CDR3 DNA reads as TGTGCCAGCAGTGAATGGGCAGGGGTATCCTATGGCTACACCTTC. Translating gives CASSEWAGVSYGYTF.

This chain uses TRBV6-5 with TRBJ2-7; D is uncertain. Germline loops: CDR1 MNHEY, CDR2 SVGAGI. Trimming left V 10 bases short and J 7 bases short, with 26 bases between. The CDR3 has 15 amino acids. The DNA of the CDR3 is TGTGCCACACTATCCCCTTACGGTCCCCCATGGGAGCAGTACTTC. Protein: CATLSPYGPPWEQYF.

This clone was observed a few times. This rearrangement joins TRBV12-3 or TRBV12-4 to TRBJ1-2; 9 nucleotides match TRBD1. CDR3 size: 12 residues. Trimming cost V 10 bases and J 8 bases; bases outside gene matches: 8. The CDR3 here is CAILDRGRGYTF. DNA for the CDR3: TGTGCCATCCTGGACAGGGGAAGGGGCTACACCTTC.

The chain is built from TRBV4-1 and TRBJ2-7; TRBD2 might be the D (6 bases). The V gene lost 1 base and the J gene lost 0 bases, with 10 bases spanning the gap. Per the germline V gene, CDR1 is MGHRA and CDR2 is YSYEKL. CDR3 length equals 15 residues. The CDR3 bases are TGCGCCAGCAGCCAAGTGGAGGGTGGCTCCTACGAGCAGTACTTC. Its protein product is CASSQVEGGSYEQYF.

This clone was seen a single time. The chain joins TRBV6-6 to TRBJ2-2, with 7 bases fitting TRBD1. J lost 4 bases, V lost 10 bases, and 9 bases had no gene match. The length of the CDR3 is 14 residues. Looked up from germline, CDR1 is MNHNY and CDR2 is SVGAGI (reference sequence). For the CDR3, the DNA is TGTGCCACCGGATGGACAGGACCCACCGGGGAGCTGTTTTTT. Its protein is CATGWTGPTGELFF.

As to this clone: A read error may produce the germline difference seen at one junction end. CDR3 in DNA: TGTGCTAGCAGCCTAGCGGAAGGGGGCAATGAGCAGTTCTTC. Amino acid sequence: CASSLAEGGNEQFF. The J gene is TRBJ2-1, the V gene TRBV7-7; tentatively, D is TRBD2 (7 bases). This CDR3 spans 14 amino acids. CDR1 is SSHAT and CDR2 is FNYEAQ in the germline V gene (reference sequence).

The chain has TRBV4-2 and TRBJ2-5; 9 nucleotides line up with TRBD2. The germline V gene has CDR1 LGHNA and CDR2 YNFKEQ. The V gene end was trimmed by 4 bases and the J gene end by 7 bases; junction bases not matched to a gene: 10. The CDR3 totals 15 residues. This CDR3 reads CASSPDSGSGRTQYF. CDR3 nucleotides: TGTGCCAGCAGCCCTGATAGCGGGAGCGGGAGGACCCAGTACTTC.

The chain joins TRBV7-9 to TRBJ2-1, with 13 bases aligning to TRBD2. The V gene end was trimmed by 5 bases and the J gene end by 4 bases; junction bases not matched to a gene: 8. Germline V CDR1 and CDR2: SEHNR, FQNEAQ (reference sequence). The CDR3 runs to 17 residues. The CDR3 region is CASSVTSGRAGYNEQFF. The CDR3 DNA follows: TGTGCCAGCAGCGTTACTAGCGGGAGGGCAGGGTACAATGAGCAGTTCTTC.

The chain joins TRBV2 to TRBJ1-5; D is undetermined. The V gene's germline CDR1 is SNHLY and CDR2 FYNNEI. There are 14 residues in the CDR3. V was cut by 0 bases and J by 0 bases, with 3 bases left in between. The chain's CDR3 is CASSEAYSNQPQHF. CDR3 coding DNA: TGTGCCAGCAGTGAAGCTTATAGCAATCAGCCCCAGCATTTT.